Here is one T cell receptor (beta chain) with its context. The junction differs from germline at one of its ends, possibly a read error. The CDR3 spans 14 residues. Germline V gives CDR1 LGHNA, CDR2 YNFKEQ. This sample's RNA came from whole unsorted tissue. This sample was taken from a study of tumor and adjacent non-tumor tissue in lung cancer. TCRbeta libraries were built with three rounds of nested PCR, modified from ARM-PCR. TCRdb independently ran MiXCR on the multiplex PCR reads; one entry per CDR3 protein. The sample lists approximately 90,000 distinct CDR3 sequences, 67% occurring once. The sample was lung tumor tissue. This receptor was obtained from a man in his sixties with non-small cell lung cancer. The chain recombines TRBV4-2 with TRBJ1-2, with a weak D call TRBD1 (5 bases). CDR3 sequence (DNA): TGTACCAGCGGCCAAGATGTGGGGGACTATGGCTACACCTTC. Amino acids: CTSGQDVGDYGYTF.